These 16 T cell receptor beta chains were all obtained from the same sample, sequenced in a study of blood T cell repertoires in COVID-19. Clones were sequenced by immunoSEQ multiplex PCR, and TCRdb holds only the in-frame ones, with some missing. This table has roughly 290,000 clones, about 90% appearing once. Material: peripheral blood. These receptors all come from a woman aged 50 to 60 who had recovered from COVID-19.

For this clone: The junction does not match germline at one end; this may be a read error. The rearrangement links TRBV7-7 to TRBJ2-3, with 14 bases aligning to TRBD2. CDR3 length: 16 residues. Germline V gives CDR1 SSHAT, CDR2 FNYEAQ (reference sequence). In DNA, the CDR3 is TGTGCTAGCAGCCAGGGACTAGCGGGAGTGTCAGATACGCAGTATTTT. Its translation is CASSQGLAGVSDTQYF.

CDR3: CASSETSGTGELFF. CDR3 DNA sequence: TGTGCCAGCAGCGAGACTAGTGGCACCGGGGAGCTGTTTTTT. The chain carries TRBV9 and TRBJ2-2; D might be TRBD2 (6 bases). With 3 bases removed from V and 4 bases from J, the gap between germline ends came to 10 bases. This CDR3 comprises 14 residues. Germline lookup yields CDR1 SGDLS and CDR2 YYNGEE.

The chain couples TRBV3-1 (or the pseudogene TRBV3-2) to TRBJ2-7; TRBD2 might be the D (6 bases). The CDR3 is made up of 14 amino acids. Germline V gene sequence: CDR1 LGHDT, CDR2 YNNKEL (reference sequence). The germline V and J ends were trimmed by 3 bases and 7 bases, with 16 bases remaining between them. CDR3 amino acids: CASSQGLGPGEQYF. DNA of the CDR3: TGTGCCAGCAGCCAGGGACTGGGACCGGGGGAGCAGTACTTC.

The chain uses TRBV12-3 or TRBV12-4 and TRBJ2-7; 8 nucleotides line up with TRBD1. The CDR3 has 13 amino acids. V gave up 6 bases and J gave up 3 bases; unmatched junction bases: 4. The CDR3 DNA reads TGTGCCAGCAGGGCCAGGGGGCACTACGAGCAGTACTTC. Amino acids: CASRARGHYEQYF.

The J gene is TRBJ1-6, the V gene TRBV20-1; D unresolved. This CDR3 is 14 amino acids long. CDR1 and CDR2 (germline): DFQATT, SNEGSKA (reference sequence). The V gene lost 3 bases and the J gene lost 9 bases, with 15 bases spanning the gap. The CDR3 is CSASFGIQTSPLHF. CDR3 bases: TGCAGTGCTAGTTTCGGGATTCAGACTTCACCCCTCCACTTT.

The gene calls are TRBV7-2 and TRBJ2-1; D is undetermined. CDR1 and CDR2 (germline): SGHTA, FQGNSA. This CDR3 has 13 amino acids. The V and J ends lost 6 bases and 3 bases respectively, with 9 bases between them. CDR3 sequence (DNA): TGTGCCAGCAGTCCCCTCAGCTACAATGAGCAGTTCTTC. This gives the protein CASSPLSYNEQFF. The entire variable domain, with the rest obtained from reference TRBV7-2 and TRBJ2-1, is as follows: GAGVSQSPSNKVTEKGKDVELRCDPISGHTALYWYRQSLGQGLEFLIYFQGNSAPDKSGLPSDRFSAERTGGSVSTLTIQRTQQEDSAVYLCASSPLSYNEQFFGPGTRLTVL.

The chain is built from TRBV6-5 and TRBJ2-1; a possible D gene is TRBD2 (5 bases). V gave up 8 bases and J gave up 7 bases, with 15 bases separating them. Germline CDR1 MNHEY, CDR2 SVGAGI. The CDR3 spans 13 residues. CDR3: CASRRERRNEQFF. CDR3 coding DNA: TGTGCCAGCCGTCGGGAAAGGAGGAATGAGCAGTTCTTC.

J is TRBJ2-2 and V is TRBV10-3; TRBD2 agrees at 10 bases. The CDR3 sequence is 17 residues long. With 2 bases clipped from V and 5 bases from J, the junction kept 8 bases outside the gene matches. The germline gives CDR1 ENHRY, CDR2 SYGVKD. CDR3 protein: CAISEDPSGSGTGELFF. CDR3 nucleotides: TGTGCCATCAGTGAGGATCCTAGCGGGAGCGGGACCGGGGAGCTGTTTTTT.

This clone was seen a single time. The chain combines TRBV6-5 with TRBJ1-5, with TRBD1 matching over 8 bases. The junction had 5 bases not matched to a gene; V was cut back by 6 bases and J by 7 bases. The CDR3 totals 13 residues. Looked up from germline, CDR1 is MNHEY and CDR2 is SVGAGI. CDR3 bases: TGTGCCAGCAGCCAAGACAGGGGCCAGCCCCAGCATTTT. Amino acid sequence: CASSQDRGQPQHF.

The chain is built from TRBV6-2 or TRBV6-3 and TRBJ2-1, with 11 bases identical to TRBD2. This CDR3 has 18 amino acids. V lost 0 bases and J lost 0; bases outside the gene matches: 4. Per the germline V gene, CDR1 is MNHEY and CDR2 is SVGEGT. This chain's CDR3 is CASSYSSGRVSSYNEQFF. The DNA for the CDR3 is TGTGCCAGCAGTTACTCTAGCGGGAGGGTGAGCTCCTACAATGAGCAGTTCTTC.

There are a few counts of this clone. V is TRBV6-5 and J is TRBJ1-1, with D perhaps TRBD1 (5 bases). The CDR3 sequence is 14 residues long. CDR1 and CDR2 (germline): MNHEY, SVGAGI. V was cut by 3 bases and J by 4 bases, with 12 bases left in between. The CDR3 DNA follows: TGTGCCAGCAGTTATCGGGGGATGATCACTGAAGCTTTCTTT. As protein: CASSYRGMITEAFF.

The V gene is TRBV6-5, the J gene TRBJ1-2; a weak D match, TRBD1 (5 bases). CDR3 length equals 15 residues. With 4 bases removed from V and 4 bases from J, the gap between germline ends came to 16 bases. The germline CDR1 and CDR2 sequences are MNHEY and SVGAGI. The CDR3 nucleotides read TGTGCCAGCAGTTCGGCCGGGGGGAGAGCCTATGGCTACACCTTC. Amino acid sequence: CASSSAGGRAYGYTF.

The CDR3, as DNA: TGCGCCAGCAGCCAGGCACTAGCGGGGATCACAGATACGCAGTATTTT. This codes for CASSQALAGITDTQYF. The chain combines TRBV4-3 with TRBJ2-3; TRBD2 matches 10 bases. Trimming at V came to 3 bases and at J to 2 bases, leaving 5 bases not matched to a gene. CDR1 is LGHNA, CDR2 YSLEER, per germline. The CDR3 covers 16 residues.

The chain joins TRBV19 to TRBJ2-7; perhaps TRBD1 as D (6 bases). Trimming stripped 1 base from V and 0 bases from J, with 7 bases between. Germline V gene data show CDR1 as LNHDA and CDR2 as SQIVND (reference sequence). CDR3 size: 14 residues. CDR3 DNA: TGTGCCAGTAGTATAGCCAGGGGCTCCTACGAGCAGTACTTC. It encodes CASSIARGSYEQYF. Full variable domain (remainder filled in from reference TRBV19 and TRBJ2-7): DGGITQSPKYLFRKEGQNVTLSCEQNLNHDAMYWYRQDPGQGLRLIYYSQIVNDFQKGDIAEGYSVSREKKESFPLTVTSAQKNPTAFYLCASSIARGSYEQYFGPGTRLTVT.

In DNA, the CDR3 is TGTGCCAGTAACCCCCGATCGACACAGCAGTTCTTC. Translating it yields CASNPRSTQQFF. The chain uses TRBV28 and TRBJ2-1; no clear D. Deletions cut 9 bases from V and 11 bases from J, with 17 bases between. The germline gives CDR1 MDHEN, CDR2 SYDVKM. The CDR3 spans 12 residues. Full variable domain (remainder filled in from reference TRBV28 and TRBJ2-1): DVKVTQSSRYLVKRTGEKVFLECVQDMDHENMFWYRQDPGLGLRLIYFSYDVKMKEKGDIPEGYSVSREKKERFSLILESASTNQTSMYLCASNPRSTQQFFGPGTRLTVL.

J is TRBJ1-2 and V is TRBV19; the match to TRBD1 covers 9 bases. The CDR3 has 16 residues. Germline CDR1 LNHDA, CDR2 SQIVND (reference sequence). V shed 5 bases, J shed 4 bases, and the junction held 11 bases outside the gene matches. CDR3 bases: TGTGCCAGTAGTCTGGGACAGGGCATCCCCCTCTATGGCTACACCTTC. It specifies CASSLGQGIPLYGYTF.